A selection of T cell receptor beta chains follows, all from one sample in a study of human T cells and chemical hapten exposure. TCRdb used MiXCR to reprocess the reads, holding one entry per CDR3 protein. Of 100,000 to 150,000 distinct CDR3 sequences listed, 8% to 9.5% are singletons. The sequenced material came from whole blood. The origin of the receptors is a human donor in good health. Some clones in this sample may be carry-over from other donors' samples. The CDR3 runs from the conserved cysteine through the conserved F or W. A D gene is named only where the DNA matches it firmly. Clone sizes are given selectively: once, few, many, or a class where the clone is expanded.

cdr3_length: 15
v_call: TRBV20-1
j_call: TRBJ2-1
d_call: TRBD2
clone_size: few
cdr3_nt: TGCAGTGCTAGCCCTAGCGGGATAGACTACAATGAGCAGTTCTTC
cdr3_aa: CSASPSGIDYNEQFF

cdr3_length: 15
v_call: TRBV6-5
j_call: TRBJ1-3
d_call: TRBD1
clone_size: few
cdr3_nt: TGTGCCAGCACCAGACAGGGAGACTCTGGAAACACCATATATTTT
cdr3_aa: CASTRQGDSGNTIYF

cdr3_length: 15
v_call: TRBV15
j_call: TRBJ2-3
d_call: -
clone_size: -
cdr3_nt: TGTGCCACCAGCATCCCTAATGAAGCGGTAGATACGCAGTATTTT
cdr3_aa: CATSIPNEAVDTQYF

cdr3_length: 12
v_call: TRBV7-9
j_call: TRBJ2-7
d_call: TRBD1
clone_size: many
cdr3_nt: TGTGCCAGCAGCCTGGACAGGGGCGAGCAGTACTTC
cdr3_aa: CASSLDRGEQYF

cdr3_length: 13
v_call: TRBV20-1
j_call: TRBJ1-1
d_call: -
clone_size: many
cdr3_nt: TGCAGTGCTGCCCGGGACGGCGCATCTGAAGCTTTCTTT
cdr3_aa: CSAARDGASEAFF

cdr3_length: 15
v_call: TRBV12-3/TRBV12-4
j_call: TRBJ2-2
d_call: TRBD1
clone_size: few
cdr3_nt: TGTGCCAGCAGTTGGACAGGGGCGAACACCGGGGAGCTGTTTTTT
cdr3_aa: CASSWTGANTGELFF

cdr3_length: 16
v_call: TRBV6-5
j_call: TRBJ2-1
d_call: -
clone_size: -
cdr3_nt: TGTGCCAGCAGTTACTCTGGGGCCCCCTTCTACAATGAGCAGTTCTTC
cdr3_aa: CASSYSGAPFYNEQFF

cdr3_length: 14
v_call: TRBV19
j_call: TRBJ1-4
d_call: -
clone_size: few
cdr3_nt: TGTGCAAGCCACCCTGGGCGGTTTAATGAAAAACTGTTTTTT
cdr3_aa: CASHPGRFNEKLFF

cdr3_length: 17
v_call: TRBV5-6
j_call: TRBJ2-2
d_call: -
clone_size: few
cdr3_nt: TGTGCCAGCAGCCCTGAAGGGACATCTACGAACACCGGGGAGCTGTTTTTT
cdr3_aa: CASSPEGTSTNTGELFF

cdr3_length: 13
v_call: TRBV20-1
j_call: TRBJ2-7
d_call: -
clone_size: few
cdr3_nt: TGCAGTGCTAGAGGAGCGGGCAACTACGAGCAGTACTTC
cdr3_aa: CSARGAGNYEQYF

cdr3_length: 15
v_call: TRBV7-2
j_call: TRBJ2-3
d_call: TRBD1
clone_size: -
cdr3_nt: TGTGCCAGCAGCTTAGGGACAGGGGTTTGGGATACGCAGTATTTT
cdr3_aa: CASSLGTGVWDTQYF

cdr3_length: 15
v_call: TRBV4-1
j_call: TRBJ2-7
d_call: -
clone_size: many
cdr3_nt: TGCGCCAGCAGCCAAGACAGGGTAGAATCCTACGAGCAGTACTTC
cdr3_aa: CASSQDRVESYEQYF

cdr3_length: 14
v_call: TRBV2
j_call: TRBJ2-1
d_call: -
clone_size: few
cdr3_nt: TGTGCCAGCAGTGAATCGGGACTGGGGAGCGAGCAGTTCTTC
cdr3_aa: CASSESGLGSEQFF

cdr3_length: 16
v_call: TRBV5-1
j_call: TRBJ2-7
d_call: TRBD1
clone_size: -
cdr3_nt: TGCGCCAGCAGCTTGGTTCGTCAGGGGGTTACCTACGAGCAGTACTTC
cdr3_aa: CASSLVRQGVTYEQYF

cdr3_length: 12
v_call: TRBV12-3/TRBV12-4
j_call: TRBJ1-5
d_call: -
clone_size: -
cdr3_nt: TGTGCCAGGAGTTTAGAGAAACAGCCCCAGCATTTT
cdr3_aa: CARSLEKQPQHF

cdr3_length: 16
v_call: TRBV7-2
j_call: TRBJ1-5
d_call: TRBD1
clone_size: many
cdr3_nt: TGTGCCAGCAGCGTACAGGGGGGAATCCCCAATCAGCCCCAGCATTTT
cdr3_aa: CASSVQGGIPNQPQHF

cdr3_length: 17
v_call: TRBV29-1
j_call: TRBJ2-3
d_call: -
clone_size: few
cdr3_nt: TGCAGCGTTGAGGGGTTGGGGCCCCGTCCGGGCACAGATACGCAGTATTTT
cdr3_aa: CSVEGLGPRPGTDTQYF

cdr3_length: 14
v_call: TRBV20-1
j_call: TRBJ2-7
d_call: -
clone_size: -
cdr3_nt: TGCAGTGCTGCGAGTAGTGTCAACTCCTACGAGCAGTACTTC
cdr3_aa: CSAASSVNSYEQYF

cdr3_length: 12
v_call: TRBV5-1
j_call: TRBJ2-3
d_call: -
clone_size: few
cdr3_nt: TGCGCCAGCAGCTTGGCGCCTGACACGCAGTATTTT
cdr3_aa: CASSLAPDTQYF

cdr3_length: 15
v_call: TRBV7-9
j_call: TRBJ2-7
d_call: -
clone_size: -
cdr3_nt: TGTGCCAGCAGCCGAGGGACCGCGCCCTCCTACGAGCAGTACTTC
cdr3_aa: CASSRGTAPSYEQYF

cdr3_length: 14
v_call: TRBV5-1
j_call: TRBJ2-7
d_call: -
clone_size: -
cdr3_nt: TGCGCCAGCAGCTTGGGGACTACTGACTACGAGCAGTACTTC
cdr3_aa: CASSLGTTDYEQYF

cdr3_length: 14
v_call: TRBV20-1
j_call: TRBJ1-1
d_call: TRBD1
clone_size: many
cdr3_nt: TGCAGTTCTTACTTGGGGCAGGGGGACACTGAAGCTTTCTTT
cdr3_aa: CSSYLGQGDTEAFF

cdr3_length: 15
v_call: TRBV5-1
j_call: TRBJ1-5
d_call: -
clone_size: many
cdr3_nt: TGCGCCAGCAGCGTCACGGGTGATAGCAATCAGCCCCAGCATTTT
cdr3_aa: CASSVTGDSNQPQHF

cdr3_length: 16
v_call: TRBV29-1
j_call: TRBJ2-7
d_call: TRBD2
clone_size: many
cdr3_nt: TGCAGCGTTGAAGGTTACAGGACTAGCGGGGACTACGAGCAGTACTTC
cdr3_aa: CSVEGYRTSGDYEQYF

cdr3_length: 12
v_call: TRBV5-6
j_call: TRBJ2-7
d_call: -
clone_size: few
cdr3_nt: TGTGCCAGCAGCTTGGGAGGGGTCGAGCAGTACTTC
cdr3_aa: CASSLGGVEQYF

cdr3_length: 16
v_call: TRBV7-9
j_call: TRBJ2-5
d_call: TRBD1
clone_size: -
cdr3_nt: TGTGCCAGCAGCTTAGCGGACCAGGGGGTCCAAGAGACCCAGTACTTC
cdr3_aa: CASSLADQGVQETQYF

cdr3_length: 8
v_call: TRBV29-1
j_call: TRBJ1-2
d_call: -
clone_size: many
cdr3_nt: TGCAGCGTTGAAGGCTACACCTTC
cdr3_aa: CSVEGYTF

cdr3_length: 12
v_call: TRBV5-1
j_call: TRBJ2-1
d_call: TRBD1
clone_size: -
cdr3_nt: TGCGCCAGCGGGGACAGGGTGAATGAGCAGTTCTTC
cdr3_aa: CASGDRVNEQFF

cdr3_length: 14
v_call: TRBV12-3/TRBV12-4
j_call: TRBJ2-1
d_call: TRBD2
clone_size: -
cdr3_nt: TGTGCCAGCAGGCTAGCGGGGGTATTCAATGAGCAGTTCTTC
cdr3_aa: CASRLAGVFNEQFF

cdr3_length: 16
v_call: TRBV27
j_call: TRBJ2-7
d_call: -
clone_size: -
cdr3_nt: TGTGCCAGCAGTACCCCCAGGGGCCGAAATCCCTACGAGCAGTACTTC
cdr3_aa: CASSTPRGRNPYEQYF

cdr3_length: 11
v_call: TRBV12-3/TRBV12-4
j_call: TRBJ2-7
d_call: -
clone_size: many
cdr3_nt: TGTGCGGTCGGCAGGGACGGAGAGCAGTACTTC
cdr3_aa: CAVGRDGEQYF

cdr3_length: 13
v_call: TRBV5-1
j_call: TRBJ2-7
d_call: -
clone_size: few
cdr3_nt: TGCGCCAGCACCGGGGCGAACTCCTACGAGCAGTACTTC
cdr3_aa: CASTGANSYEQYF

cdr3_length: 12
v_call: TRBV18
j_call: TRBJ2-3
d_call: -
clone_size: -
cdr3_nt: TGTGCCAGCTCTCGAACCACAGATACGCAGTATTTT
cdr3_aa: CASSRTTDTQYF

cdr3_length: 14
v_call: TRBV7-9
j_call: TRBJ1-4
d_call: -
clone_size: many
cdr3_nt: TGTGCCAGCAGCCCCGTTGCAACTAATGAAAAACTGTTTTTT
cdr3_aa: CASSPVATNEKLFF

cdr3_length: 15
v_call: TRBV27
j_call: TRBJ1-2
d_call: -
clone_size: many
cdr3_nt: TGTGCCAGCAGCCCTACCACCGGGACGCTTAATGGCTACACCTTC
cdr3_aa: CASSPTTGTLNGYTF

cdr3_length: 16
v_call: TRBV19
j_call: TRBJ1-5
d_call: -
clone_size: few
cdr3_nt: TGTGCCAGTAGCCCACTCAGGGGAGAGAGCAATCAGCCCCAGCATTTT
cdr3_aa: CASSPLRGESNQPQHF

cdr3_length: 13
v_call: TRBV12-3/TRBV12-4
j_call: TRBJ2-5
d_call: -
clone_size: -
cdr3_nt: TGTGCCAGCAGTTTGAGGGGCCCAGAGACCCAGTACTTC
cdr3_aa: CASSLRGPETQYF

cdr3_length: 16
v_call: TRBV9
j_call: TRBJ2-3
d_call: TRBD2
clone_size: -
cdr3_nt: TGTGCCAGCAGCGTGAGCTCCGGGACTAGCGGAGATACGCAGTATTTT
cdr3_aa: CASSVSSGTSGDTQYF

cdr3_length: 15
v_call: TRBV5-1
j_call: TRBJ2-3
d_call: TRBD2
clone_size: few
cdr3_nt: TGCGCCAGCAGCTTGGGCTCTAGCGGTACAGATACGCAGTATTTT
cdr3_aa: CASSLGSSGTDTQYF

cdr3_length: 16
v_call: TRBV6-4
j_call: TRBJ2-1
d_call: TRBD2
clone_size: -
cdr3_nt: TGTGCCAGCAGACGGACTAGCGGGAGACCCTACAATGAGCAGTTCTTC
cdr3_aa: CASRRTSGRPYNEQFF

cdr3_length: 15
v_call: TRBV20-1
j_call: TRBJ2-7
d_call: -
clone_size: many
cdr3_nt: TGCAGTGCTAGAGATACTTCAAGCTACTCCTACGAGCAGTACTTC
cdr3_aa: CSARDTSSYSYEQYF

cdr3_length: 13
v_call: TRBV7-2
j_call: TRBJ1-2
d_call: -
clone_size: many
cdr3_nt: TGTGCCAGCAGCTCTCTCGCAGAGTATGGCTACACCTTC
cdr3_aa: CASSSLAEYGYTF

cdr3_length: 14
v_call: TRBV29-1
j_call: TRBJ2-7
d_call: -
clone_size: -
cdr3_nt: TGCAGCGTTCAAGGGGCGGGGAGGAACGACGAGCAGTACTTC
cdr3_aa: CSVQGAGRNDEQYF

cdr3_length: 16
v_call: TRBV3-1
j_call: TRBJ1-2
d_call: TRBD1
clone_size: many
cdr3_nt: TGTGCCAGCAGCCGGACAGGGGGATCCCCTAACTATGGCTACACCTTC
cdr3_aa: CASSRTGGSPNYGYTF

cdr3_length: 14
v_call: TRBV20-1
j_call: TRBJ2-1
d_call: -
clone_size: many
cdr3_nt: TGCAGTGCACCACCTCGGCTGCTGGGCAATGAGCAGTTCTTC
cdr3_aa: CSAPPRLLGNEQFF